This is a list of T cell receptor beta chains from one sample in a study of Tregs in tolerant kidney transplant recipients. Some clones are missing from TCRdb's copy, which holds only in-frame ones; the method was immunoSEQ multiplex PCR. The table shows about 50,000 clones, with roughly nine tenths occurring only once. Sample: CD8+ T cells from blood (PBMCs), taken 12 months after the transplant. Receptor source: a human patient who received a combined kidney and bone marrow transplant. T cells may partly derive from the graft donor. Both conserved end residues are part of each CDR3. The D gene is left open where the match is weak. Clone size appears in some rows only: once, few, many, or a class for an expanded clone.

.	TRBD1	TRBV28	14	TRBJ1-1	CASSFWDRDTEAFF	TGTGCCAGCAGTTTTTGGGACAGGGACACTGAAGCTTTCTTT
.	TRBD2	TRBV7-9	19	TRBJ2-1	CASSLGVLAGESSYNEQFF	TGTGCCAGCAGCTTAGGAGTACTAGCGGGAGAGAGCTCCTACAATGAGCAGTTCTTC
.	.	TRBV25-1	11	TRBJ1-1	CAIRSNRGAFF	TGTGCCATCCGGAGTAATAGGGGAGCTTTCTTT
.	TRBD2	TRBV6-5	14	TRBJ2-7	CASSETGLAGEQYF	TGTGCCAGCAGTGAGACGGGACTAGCGGGGGAGCAGTACTTC
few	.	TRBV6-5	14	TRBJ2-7	CASSYQDSTYEQYF	TGTGCCAGCAGTTACCAGGACAGTACCTACGAGCAGTACTTC
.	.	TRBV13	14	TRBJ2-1	CASSLRGIHNEQFF	TGTGCCAGCAGCTTAAGAGGGATACACAATGAGCAGTTCTTC
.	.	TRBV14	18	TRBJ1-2	CASSRNTGGYPTIYGYTF	TGTGCCAGCAGCCGGAACACGGGGGGCTACCCTACGATTTATGGCTACACCTTC
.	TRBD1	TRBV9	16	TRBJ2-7	CASSSEGAETPYEQYF	TGTGCCAGCAGCTCCGAGGGGGCCGAAACCCCCTACGAGCAGTACTTC
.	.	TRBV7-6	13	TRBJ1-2	CASSLGESYGYTF	TGTGCCAGCAGCTTAGGGGAGTCCTATGGCTACACCTTC
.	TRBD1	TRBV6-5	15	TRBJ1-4	CASSNGTGVRGKLFF	TGTGCCAGCAGCAACGGGACAGGGGTGAGGGGAAAGCTGTTTTTT
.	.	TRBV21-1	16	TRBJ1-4	CASSSGQGFRSEKLFF	TGTGCCAGCAGCAGTGGCCAGGGCTTTCGTAGTGAAAAACTGTTTTTT
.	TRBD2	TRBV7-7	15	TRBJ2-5	CASSFSSGIQETQYF	TGTGCCAGCAGCTTTTCTAGCGGGATTCAAGAGACCCAGTACTTC
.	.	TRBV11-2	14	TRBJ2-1	CASSLGTLLNEQFF	TGTGCCAGCAGCTTGGGGACATTACTCAATGAGCAGTTCTTC
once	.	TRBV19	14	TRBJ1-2	CATKPAGGNYGYTF	TGTGCCACTAAACCCGCTGGCGGTAACTATGGCTACACCTTC
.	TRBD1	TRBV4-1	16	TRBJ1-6	CASSQTGTGLNSPLHF	TGCGCCAGCAGCCAGACCGGGACAGGCCTTAATTCACCCCTCCACTTT
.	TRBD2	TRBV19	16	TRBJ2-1	CASSETSSRFYNEQFF	TGTGCCAGTAGTGAGACTAGCAGTAGGTTCTACAATGAGCAGTTCTTC
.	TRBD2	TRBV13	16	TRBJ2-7	CASSSLSQRGGFEQYF	TGTGCCAGCAGCTCCTTGTCCCAGCGGGGGGGATTTGAGCAGTACTTC
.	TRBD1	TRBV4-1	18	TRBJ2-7	CASSRQGGPGYPDYEQYF	TGCGCCAGCAGCCGACAGGGGGGCCCGGGTTACCCGGACTACGAGCAGTACTTC
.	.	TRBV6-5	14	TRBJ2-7	CASSYSGGTYEQYF	TGTGCCAGCAGTTACTCCGGCGGGACCTACGAGCAGTACTTC
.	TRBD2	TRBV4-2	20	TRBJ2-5	CASSQEGRGLAVYRQETQYF	TGTGCCAGCAGCCAAGAAGGGAGAGGACTAGCGGTTTACCGACAAGAGACCCAGTACTTC
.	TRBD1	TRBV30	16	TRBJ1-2	CAWQGQGAMFRYGYTF	TGTGCCTGGCAGGGACAGGGGGCTATGTTTAGGTATGGCTACACCTTC
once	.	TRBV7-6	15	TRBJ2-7	CASSLGAGVSYEQYF	TGTGCCAGCAGCTTAGGCGCCGGGGTCTCCTACGAGCAGTACTTC
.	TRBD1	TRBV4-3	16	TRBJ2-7	CASSQLPTGGKYEQYF	TGCGCCAGCAGCCAACTTCCGACAGGGGGCAAATACGAGCAGTACTTC
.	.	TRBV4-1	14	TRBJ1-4	CASSGRQGNEKLFF	TGCGCCAGCAGCGGTCGCCAGGGCAATGAAAAACTGTTTTTT
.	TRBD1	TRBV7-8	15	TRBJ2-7	CASSSPRTGAYEQYF	TGTGCCAGCAGCTCGCCCCGGACAGGGGCCTACGAGCAGTACTTC
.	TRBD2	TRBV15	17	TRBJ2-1	CATSRGQWGLVYAEQFF	TGTGCCACCAGCAGAGGTCAGTGGGGACTAGTCTATGCGGAGCAGTTCTTC
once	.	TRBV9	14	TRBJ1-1	CASSVFGGGTEAFF	TGTGCCAGCAGCGTATTCGGGGGAGGCACTGAAGCTTTCTTT
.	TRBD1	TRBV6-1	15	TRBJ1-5	CASSEDRGANQPQHF	TGTGCCAGCAGTGAAGACAGGGGCGCAAATCAGCCCCAGCATTTT
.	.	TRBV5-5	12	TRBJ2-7	CASSLADYEQYF	TGTGCCAGCAGCTTGGCAGACTACGAGCAGTACTTC
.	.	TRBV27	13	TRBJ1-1	CASSGGRNTEAFF	TGTGCCAGCAGCGGGGGGCGGAACACTGAAGCTTTCTTT
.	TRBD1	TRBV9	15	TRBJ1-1	CASSAQGAPNTEAFF	TGTGCCAGCAGCGCACAGGGGGCTCCGAACACTGAAGCTTTCTTT
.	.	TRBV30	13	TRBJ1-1	CAWSVSGRTEAFF	TGTGCCTGGAGTGTTTCAGGGCGCACTGAAGCTTTCTTT
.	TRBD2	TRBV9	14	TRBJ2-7	CASSASGRAYEQYF	TGTGCCAGCAGCGCCAGCGGGAGGGCCTACGAGCAGTACTTC
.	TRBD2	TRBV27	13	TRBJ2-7	CASSSGLGYEQYF	TGTGCCAGCAGTTCCGGACTAGGCTACGAGCAGTACTTC
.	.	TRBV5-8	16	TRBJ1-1	CASSYPRAVINTEAFF	TGTGCCAGCAGCTATCCCAGGGCGGTCATTAACACTGAAGCTTTCTTT
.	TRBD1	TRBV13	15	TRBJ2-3	CASSRPGQSTDTQYF	TGTGCCAGCAGCCGCCCGGGACAGAGCACAGATACGCAGTATTTT
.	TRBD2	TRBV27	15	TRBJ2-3	CASSRTSGGASTQYF	TGTGCCAGCAGTCGGACTAGCGGGGGGGCCAGTACGCAGTATTTT
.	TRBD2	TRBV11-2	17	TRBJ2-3	CASSSWTSGGLTDTQYF	TGTGCCAGCAGCTCTTGGACTAGCGGGGGCCTCACAGATACGCAGTATTTT
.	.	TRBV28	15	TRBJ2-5	CASSALDIFEETQYF	TGTGCCAGCAGTGCACTGGACATTTTCGAAGAGACCCAGTACTTC
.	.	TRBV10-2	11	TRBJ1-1	CASRRGTEAFF	TGCGCCAGCAGGCGGGGCACTGAAGCTTTCTTT
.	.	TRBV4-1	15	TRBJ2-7	CASSQRQGGVYEQYF	TGCGCCAGCAGCCAACGGCAGGGTGGGGTATACGAGCAGTACTTC
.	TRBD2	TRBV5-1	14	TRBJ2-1	CASSFDTGGNEQFF	TGCGCCAGCAGCTTCGACACGGGAGGCAATGAGCAGTTCTTC
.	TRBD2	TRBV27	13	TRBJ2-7	CASSFGGGYEQYF	TGTGCCAGCAGTTTCGGGGGGGGCTACGAGCAGTACTTC
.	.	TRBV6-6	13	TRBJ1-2	CASTSGQGYGYTF	.
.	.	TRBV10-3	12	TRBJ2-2	CAISREAGELFF	TGTGCCATCAGTAGGGAGGCCGGGGAGCTGTTTTTT
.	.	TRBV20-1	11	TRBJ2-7	CSARREMEQYF	TGCAGTGCTAGGAGGGAGATGGAGCAGTACTTC
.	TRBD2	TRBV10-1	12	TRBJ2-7	CAGGGRPGEQYF	TGCGCCGGCGGGGGGCGACCGGGCGAGCAGTACTTC
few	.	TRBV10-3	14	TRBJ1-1	CAISESVVATEAFF	TGTGCCATCAGTGAGTCTGTGGTGGCCACTGAAGCTTTCTTT
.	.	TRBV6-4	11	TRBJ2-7	CASSEGQILYF	TGTGCCAGCAGTGAGGGCCAGATTCTGTACTTC
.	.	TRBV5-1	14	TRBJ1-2	CASSSYSDSYGYTF	TGCGCCAGCAGCAGTTACAGTGACAGCTATGGCTACACCTTC
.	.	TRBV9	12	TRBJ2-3	CASSVGADTQYF	TGTGCCAGCAGCGTAGGCGCGGATACGCAGTATTTT
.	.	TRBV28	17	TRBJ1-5	CASSFYFALLGNQPQHF	TGTGCCAGCAGTTTTTATTTTGCCCTTTTAGGCAATCAGCCCCAGCATTTT
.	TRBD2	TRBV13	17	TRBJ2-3	CASSLGVAGGREDTQYF	TGTGCCAGCAGCTTAGGGGTAGCGGGGGGGCGTGAAGATACGCAGTATTTT
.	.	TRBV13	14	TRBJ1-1	CASSHTQENTEAFF	TGTGCCAGCAGCCATACCCAGGAGAACACTGAAGCTTTCTTT
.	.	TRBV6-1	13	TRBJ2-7	CASSEGALYEQYF	TGTGCCAGCAGTGAAGGGGCCCTCTACGAGCAGTACTTC
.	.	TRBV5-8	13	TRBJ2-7	CASSWLGVYEQYF	TGTGCCAGCAGCTGGCTCGGAGTCTACGAGCAGTACTTC